This T cell receptor beta chain was recorded in a study of T-cell reconstitution after alpha-beta-depleted transplantation in children. The CDR3 covers 15 residues. CDR1 and CDR2 from the germline V gene are LGHNA and YNFKEQ. Deletions cut 3 bases from V and 4 bases from J, with 16 bases between. TCRbeta library preparation incorporated unique molecular identifiers. TCRdb passed the PCR reads through MiXCR, listing each CDR3 protein once. The top ten hold around 30% of the sample, which has about 980,000 distinct CDR3 sequences, 25% to 30% seen once. This clonotype was counted only a few times. The chain links TRBV4-2 to TRBJ2-7, with TRBD1 as a possible D gene (5 bases). The sequence was collected from a boy in the first two years of life who had a stem cell transplant for SCID, so the T cells may come from the graft donor. The specimen was PBMCs, mostly from graft donor cells, collected 360 days after TCRalphabeta/CD19-depleted stem cell transplant. DNA of the CDR3: TGTGCCAGCAGCCACACGGTACAGGATCTATACGAGCAGTACTTC. It yields the protein CASSHTVQDLYEQYF.